The source of this TCR beta chain is a study of blood T cell repertoires in COVID-19. Study summary: PBMCs, B-cell-depleted T cells, or T cells were the source of the cDNA or gDNA that made up the material.

Methods used by the authors: The authors estimated nucleated cell counts from reference gene primer amplification. TCRdb keeps only in-frame clones here, not all; method: immunoSEQ multiplex PCR. V, J and clone size were drawn from that table, and D and trimming were deduced from the DNA. Among over 100,000 clones listed, 75% to 90% were seen once. The CDR3 covers 13 residues. V shed 0 bases and J shed 8 bases, with 10 bases lying between them. Germline CDR1 LGHDT, CDR2 YNNKEL (reference sequence). The origin of this receptor is a man aged 65 to 79 with acute or convalescent COVID-19. The V call is TRBV3-1 (or the pseudogene TRBV3-2), the J call TRBJ1-2; D unclear. The sequencing input was peripheral blood. DNA for the CDR3: TGTGCCAGCAGCCAAGAGAGGGCAGGCGGCTACACCTTC. It translates to CASSQERAGGYTF.